The entry that follows covers one TCR beta chain sequence. Germline CDR1 SGDLS, CDR2 YYNGEE. The germline V and J ends were trimmed by 2 bases and 4 bases, with 13 bases remaining between them. The CDR3 is 15 residues long. The data were obtained in a study of blood T cell repertoires in COVID-19. The wider study: The samples span acute and convalescent COVID-19 from the United States, Italy and Spain. Nucleic acid was either cDNA or gDNA, and it came from T cells, B-cell-depleted T cells, or PBMCs.

Original data processing: Estimation of nucleated cell counts relied on the amplification of reference gene primers. Using immunoSEQ multiplex PCR, the repertoire was profiled, and TCRdb retains in-frame clones only, with some absent. V and J calls and clone size are those listed in that table; D and trimming were worked out from the DNA. This table has 150,000 or so clones, 88% appearing once. The receptor was isolated from a man aged 55 to 69 with acute or convalescent COVID-19. Source material: peripheral blood. The chain links TRBV9 to TRBJ2-1, with a possible D match to TRBD2 (6 bases). This CDR3 is CASSVSGAPYNEQFF. Here the CDR3 DNA reads TGTGCCAGCAGCGTTAGCGGAGCCCCTTACAATGAGCAGTTCTTC.